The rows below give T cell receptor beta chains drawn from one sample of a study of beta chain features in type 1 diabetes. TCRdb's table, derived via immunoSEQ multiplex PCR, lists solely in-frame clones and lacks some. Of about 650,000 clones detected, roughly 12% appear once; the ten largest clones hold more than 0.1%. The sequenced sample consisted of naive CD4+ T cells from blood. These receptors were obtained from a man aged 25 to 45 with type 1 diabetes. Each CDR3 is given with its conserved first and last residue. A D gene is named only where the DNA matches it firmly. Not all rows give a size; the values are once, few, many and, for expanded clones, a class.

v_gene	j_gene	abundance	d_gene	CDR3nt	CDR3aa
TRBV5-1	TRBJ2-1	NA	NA	TGCGCCAGCAGCTTGGGGACCGCGGCCTACAATGAGCAGTTCTTC	CASSLGTAAYNEQFF
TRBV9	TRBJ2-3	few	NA	TGTGCCAGCAGCGTAGTAGGCTTCACAGATACGCAGTATTTT	CASSVVGFTDTQYF
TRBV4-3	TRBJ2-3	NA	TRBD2	TGCGCCAGCAGCCCTAAAGATATAGCGGGGTGGCCAGATACGCAGTATTTT	CASSPKDIAGWPDTQYF
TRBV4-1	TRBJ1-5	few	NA	TGCGCCAGCAGTCGCACCCCGGACGTATATCAGCCCCAGCATTTT	CASSRTPDVYQPQHF
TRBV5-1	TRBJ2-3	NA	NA	TGCGCCAGCAGCTTGGGGACAAAAGTCCCAGATACGCAGTATTTT	CASSLGTKVPDTQYF
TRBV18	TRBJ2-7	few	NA	TGTGCCAGCACCCCGGGACATTCCTACGAGCAGTACTTC	CASTPGHSYEQYF
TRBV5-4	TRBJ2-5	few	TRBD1	TGTGCCAGCAGCTTGGCAGGACAGGGAGAGACCCAGTACTTC	CASSLAGQGETQYF
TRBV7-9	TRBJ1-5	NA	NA	TGTGCCAGCAGCTTCCGGGTCTATCAGCCCCAGCATTTT	CASSFRVYQPQHF
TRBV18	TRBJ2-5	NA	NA	TGTGCCAGCTCACCGTCACAAGAGACCCAGTACTTC	CASSPSQETQYF
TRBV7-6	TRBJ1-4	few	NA	TGTGCCAGCAGCTTAGCGGGTAATGAAAAACTGTTTTTT	CASSLAGNEKLFF
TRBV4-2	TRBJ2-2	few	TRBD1	TGTGCCAGCAGCCCCATTGGACAGGGGACCGGGGAGCTGTTTTTT	CASSPIGQGTGELFF
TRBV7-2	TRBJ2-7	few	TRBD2	TGTGCCAGCAGCTTAGCGGCTAGCGGGGGGTCCGAGCAGTACTTC	CASSLAASGGSEQYF
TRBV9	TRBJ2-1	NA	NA	TGTGCCAGCAGCCTAGACAGGACCCATCGGGGTGAGCAGTTCTTC	CASSLDRTHRGEQFF
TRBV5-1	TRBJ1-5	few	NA	TGCGCCAGCAGCTTGGGTGCAGACAATCAGCCCCAGCATTTT	CASSLGADNQPQHF
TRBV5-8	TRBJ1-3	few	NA	TGTGCCAGCCCGAGGCGACAAGGAAACACCATATATTTT	CASPRRQGNTIYF
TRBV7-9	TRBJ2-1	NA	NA	TGTGCCAGCAGCTTAGTCGAGAATGAGCAGTTCTTC	CASSLVENEQFF
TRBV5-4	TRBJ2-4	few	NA	TGTGCCAGCAGCTCGGAAGCCAAAAACATTCAGTACTTC	CASSSEAKNIQYF
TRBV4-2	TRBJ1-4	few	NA	TGTGCCAGCAGCCAAGAGGGCGGGTTTGAAAAACTGTTTTTT	CASSQEGGFEKLFF
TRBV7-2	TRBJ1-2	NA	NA	TGTGCCAGCAGCCCCCAGGTGGGGAACTATGGCTACACCTTC	CASSPQVGNYGYTF
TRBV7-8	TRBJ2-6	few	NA	TGTGCCAGCAGCTTAGAGGGTCCACGGTCCGACGTCCTGACTTTC	CASSLEGPRSDVLTF
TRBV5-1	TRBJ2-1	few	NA	TGCGCCAGCAGCTTGACCGGGAGCTCCTACAATGAGCAGTTCTTC	CASSLTGSSYNEQFF
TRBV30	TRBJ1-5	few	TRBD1	TGTGCCTGGGGGGGACAGGGCCGTCAGCCCCAGCATTTT	CAWGGQGRQPQHF
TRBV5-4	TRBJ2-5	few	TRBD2	TGTGCCAGCAGCTCGATGGGACTAGCGGCACCGGGGACCCAGTACTTC	CASSSMGLAAPGTQYF
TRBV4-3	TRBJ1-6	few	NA	TGCGCCAGCAGCCAAGATCCCACAGTCCCCACCCAGTTACTCCACTTT	CASSQDPTVPTQLLHF
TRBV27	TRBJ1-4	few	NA	TGTGCCAGCAGTATCAAACCGGGTGAAAAACTGTTTTTT	CASSIKPGEKLFF
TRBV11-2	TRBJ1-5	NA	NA	TGTGCCAGCAGCTTGGATAGCAATCAGCCCCAGCATTTT	CASSLDSNQPQHF
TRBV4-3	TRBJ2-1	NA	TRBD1	TGCGCCAGCAGCCGAAGACAGGGGTTGAATGAGCAGTTCTTC	CASSRRQGLNEQFF